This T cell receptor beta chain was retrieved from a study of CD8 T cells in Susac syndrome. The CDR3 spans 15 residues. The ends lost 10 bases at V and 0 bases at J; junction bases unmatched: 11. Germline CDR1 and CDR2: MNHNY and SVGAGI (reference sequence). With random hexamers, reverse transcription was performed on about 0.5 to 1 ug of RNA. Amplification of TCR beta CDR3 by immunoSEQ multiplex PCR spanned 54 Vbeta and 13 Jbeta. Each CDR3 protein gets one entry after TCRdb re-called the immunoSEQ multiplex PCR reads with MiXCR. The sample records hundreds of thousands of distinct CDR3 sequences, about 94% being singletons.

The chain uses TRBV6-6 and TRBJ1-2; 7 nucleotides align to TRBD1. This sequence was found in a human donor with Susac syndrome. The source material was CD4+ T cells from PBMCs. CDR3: CATLGTATANYGYTF. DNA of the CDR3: TGTGCCACCCTCGGGACAGCGACTGCTAACTATGGCTACACCTTC.